Below, 31 T cell receptor beta chains from the same sample are listed, as sequenced in a study of human T cells and chemical hapten exposure. TCRdb called the RACE reads again in MiXCR, with one record for every CDR3 protein. The sample records about 190,000 distinct CDR3 sequences, under 25% being singletons. Indicated time point: patch test 3, about 24 weeks after DPC sensitization. Noted treatment: therapeutic diphenylcyclopropenone sensitization with weekly scalp DPC. The material sequenced was whole blood, taken in connection with sensitization to the hapten diphenylcyclopropenone (DPC). These receptors all stem from a woman aged 35 to 49 with alopecia areata. Some clones in this sample may be carry-over from other donors' samples.

J is TRBJ1-1 and V is TRBV5-5; 8 bases are a match to TRBD1. After removal of 3 bases from V and 5 bases from J, the junction contained 9 bases not matched to a gene. The CDR3 contains 15 residues. Germline V gene data show CDR1 as SGHKS and CDR2 as YYEKEE (reference sequence). The CDR3 bases are TGTGCCAGCAGCTACCAGACAGGGGAGGGGACTGAAGCTTTCTTT. It translates to CASSYQTGEGTEAFF.

This chain links TRBV5-1 with TRBJ2-5; 10 bases map to TRBD2. The ends lost 4 bases at V and 5 bases at J; junction bases unmatched: 5. This CDR3 region has 14 residues. Germline V gene lookup returns CDR1 SGHRS and CDR2 YFSETQ. The CDR3 is CASSELAGVETQYF. In DNA, the CDR3 is TGCGCCAGCAGCGAGCTAGCGGGAGTGGAGACCCAGTACTTC.

In this sample, this clonotype turned up a few times. The V call is TRBV7-2, the J call TRBJ2-3; D uncertain. The length of the CDR3 is 14 residues. Germline lookup yields CDR1 SGHTA and CDR2 FQGNSA. The V end was cut by 5 bases, the J end by 6 bases, with 15 bases between. The CDR3 DNA sequence: TGTGCCAGCAGCCCTGACCGGGTCAGGGATACGCAGTATTTT. It encodes CASSPDRVRDTQYF.

This clonotype showed up just a few times. CDR3 protein: CASSQTGVEQYF. The DNA of the CDR3 is TGTGCCAGCAGCCAGACAGGGGTCGAGCAGTACTTC. The rearrangement joins TRBV7-9 to TRBJ2-7; the match to TRBD1 covers 8 bases. Trimming removed 5 bases from V and 6 bases from J; junction bases left unmatched: 3. The length of the CDR3 is 12 residues. Per the germline V gene, CDR1 is SEHNR and CDR2 is FQNEAQ (reference sequence).

The rearrangement uses TRBV3-1 and TRBJ2-7, with D hard to call. Per the germline V gene, CDR1 is LGHDT and CDR2 is YNNKEL (reference sequence). The CDR3 covers 12 residues. The ends were cut back, 0 bases at V and 6 bases at J, with 6 bases in the middle. CDR3 in DNA: TGTGCCAGCAGCCAAGATTCTATCGAGCAGTACTTC. Amino acid sequence: CASSQDSIEQYF.

The chain couples TRBV6-2 or TRBV6-3 to TRBJ2-5; maybe TRBD2 (5 bases). The germline V and J ends were trimmed by 5 bases and 4 bases, with 17 bases remaining between them. This CDR3 region has 15 residues. Germline CDR1 reads MNHEY; CDR2 reads SVGEGT. The CDR3 DNA is TGTGCCAGCAGTGACGGCCCGCTGGCGGGAGAGACCCAGTACTTC. This encodes CASSDGPLAGETQYF.

The chain uses TRBV7-9 and TRBJ2-1, with TRBD2 identical over 10 bases. The CDR3 is 17 residues long. The V and J ends lost 2 bases and 5 bases, in that order; junction bases with no gene match: 9. Per germline, CDR1 SEHNR and CDR2 FQNEAQ (reference sequence). The CDR3 sequence: CASSLLGASGRNNEQFF. The CDR3 DNA reads as TGTGCCAGCAGCTTATTGGGGGCTAGCGGGAGAAACAATGAGCAGTTCTTC.

The J gene is TRBJ2-1, the V gene TRBV6-8, with 9 bases fitting TRBD2. V trimming: 2 bases; J trimming: 1 base; junction bases outside the gene matches: 6. CDR3 size: 17 residues. Germline values: CDR1 MNHGY, CDR2 SAAAGT. The CDR3 DNA sequence: TGTGCCAGCAGTTACGAGAGGGCGGGAGGGTCCTACAATGAGCAGTTCTTC. It codes for CASSYERAGGSYNEQFF.

The chain uses TRBV5-5 and TRBJ2-3; TRBD2 matches 10 bases. V gave up 4 bases and J gave up 2 bases; unmatched junction bases: 7. Per germline, CDR1 SGHKS and CDR2 YYEKEE (reference sequence). The CDR3 consists of 16 residues. The CDR3 DNA follows: TGTGCCAGCAGCCAGATTAGCGGGAGGTTCACAGATACGCAGTATTTT. This codes for CASSQISGRFTDTQYF.

This rearrangement joins TRBV5-1 to TRBJ2-6; D unresolved. Germline lookup yields CDR1 SGHRS and CDR2 YFSETQ. With 1 base removed from V and 0 bases from J, the gap between germline ends came to 8 bases. The CDR3 runs to 16 residues. In DNA, the CDR3 is TGCGCCAGCAGCTTGAACGGAGCCTCTGGGGCCAACGTCCTGACTTTC. Translating gives CASSLNGASGANVLTF.

This chain links TRBV20-1 with TRBJ2-3; 9 bases line up with TRBD2. Looked up from germline, CDR1 is DFQATT and CDR2 is SNEGSKA (reference sequence). The CDR3 runs to 15 residues. The CDR3 is CSPPRLAGFEDTQYF. CDR3 DNA: TGCAGCCCACCCCGGCTAGCGGGATTTGAAGATACGCAGTATTTT.

The genes are TRBV6-5 and TRBJ1-6, with D perhaps TRBD1 (5 bases). The CDR3 has 16 residues. Germline CDR1 MNHEY, CDR2 SVGAGI. Trimming took off 5 bases at V and 5 bases at J, with 16 bases between the two ends. The CDR3 nucleotides are TGTGCCAGCAGTGCCGACAGTATCGTTAATAATTCACCCCTCCACTTT. This gives the protein CASSADSIVNNSPLHF.

In its sample, this clonotype was seen once. CDR3 loop: CASFLAGNTGELFF. The CDR3 coding sequence is TGTGCCAGCTTCCTAGCGGGTAACACCGGGGAGCTGTTTTTT. The J gene is TRBJ2-2, the V gene TRBV12-3 or TRBV12-4, with 8 bases identical to TRBD2. The CDR3 runs 14 residues. The J segment lost 2 bases and the V segment lost 8 bases, leaving 4 bases of the junction unmatched.

The rearrangement uses TRBV9 and TRBJ2-7; 8 nucleotides match TRBD1. Germline CDR1 is SGDLS and CDR2 is YYNGEE. This CDR3 is built from 15 residues. The ends lost 4 bases at V and 5 bases at J; junction bases unmatched: 11. The CDR3 nucleotides read TGTGCCAGCAGCTCTCAAGGACAGGGCGGTCACGAGCAGTACTTC. Translated, it gives CASSSQGQGGHEQYF.

This clonotype was detected many times. The chain links TRBV24-1 to TRBJ1-1; D ambiguous. The V and J ends lost 3 bases and 0 bases respectively, with 4 bases between them. Germline CDR1 and CDR2: KGHDR and SFDVKD. This CDR3 comprises 13 residues. The CDR3 protein is CATSDEMNTEAFF. DNA of the CDR3: TGTGCCACCAGTGATGAAATGAACACTGAAGCTTTCTTT.

This clonotype has just a few counts. V and J are TRBV20-1 and TRBJ1-5; TRBD1 matches at 8 bases. Germline trimming cut 2 bases from V and 7 bases from J; bases unmatched to any gene: 10. The CDR3 spans 15 residues. CDR1 DFQATT and CDR2 SNEGSKA come from the germline V gene (reference sequence). The chain's CDR3 is CSARTRGQGGQPQHF. The CDR3 nucleotides are TGCAGTGCTAGAACACGAGGACAGGGTGGGCAGCCCCAGCATTTT.

The chain is built from TRBV10-3 and TRBJ2-7; 7 bases are a match to TRBD1. The V gene end was trimmed by 11 bases and the J gene end by 2 bases; junction bases not matched to a gene: 15. Germline assignment: CDR1 ENHRY and CDR2 SYGVKD. The CDR3 is made up of 15 amino acids. DNA of the CDR3: TGTGCCGTACAAAATAGGGGACAGTTAACCTACGAGCAGTACTTC. Its protein product is CAVQNRGQLTYEQYF.

DNA for the CDR3: TGTGCCAGCAGTGAAACAGGGGGCAGGGATGGCTACACCTTC. This sequence encodes CASSETGGRDGYTF. V gene TRBV25-1 combines with J gene TRBJ1-2, with TRBD1 matching 9 bases. CDR3 length: 14 residues. V lost 2 bases to trimming and J lost 6 bases; unmatched junction nucleotides: 4. Germline V gene sequence: CDR1 MGHDK, CDR2 SYGVNS.

Only a few counts were recorded for this clonotype. J is TRBJ2-7 and V is TRBV12-3 or TRBV12-4; 8 nucleotides align to TRBD1. After removal of 5 bases from V and 2 bases from J, the junction contained 17 bases not matched to a gene. CDR3 length: 18 residues. The CDR3 bases are TGTGCCAGCAGTCCAATGGACAGGGTGGGGCGTATGACCTACGAGCAGTACTTC. Encoded protein: CASSPMDRVGRMTYEQYF.

The J gene is TRBJ2-1, the V gene TRBV5-1, with 8 bases fitting TRBD2. This CDR3 is 15 amino acids long. The V and J ends lost 0 bases and 4 bases, in that order; junction bases with no gene match: 3. CDR1 is SGHRS and CDR2 is YFSETQ in the germline V gene. CDR3 nucleotides: TGCGCCAGCAGCTTGGATAGCGGGGTTTACAATGAGCAGTTCTTC. Translated: CASSLDSGVYNEQFF.

The sample holds many counts of this clonotype. The rearrangement links TRBV20-1 to TRBJ2-2, with TRBD2 matching 9 bases. Germline values: CDR1 DFQATT, CDR2 SNEGSKA (reference sequence). The CDR3 consists of 15 residues. The trim removed 5 bases at V and 3 bases at J, leaving 7 bases unmatched. CDR3 amino acids: CSALRAGGYTGELFF. As DNA, the CDR3 is TGCAGTGCTCTTCGGGCGGGAGGGTACACCGGGGAGCTGTTTTTT.

This clonotype was seen repeatedly, ten times or more. V usage is TRBV4-2 and J usage is TRBJ1-2; D possibly corresponds to TRBD1 (6 bases). V lost 4 bases and J 6 bases, leaving 15 bases between the germline ends. The germline CDR1 and CDR2 sequences are LGHNA and YNFKEQ. The CDR3 extends over 14 amino acids. Written as DNA, the CDR3 is TGTGCCAGCAGCCCTCCGAACGCAGGGGATGGCTACACCTTC. Its translation is CASSPPNAGDGYTF.

This clonotype occurred a few times. V is TRBV7-2 and J is TRBJ2-5; D gene ambiguous. Germline CDR1 SGHTA, CDR2 FQGNSA. V lost 5 bases and J 3 bases, leaving 7 bases between the germline ends. This CDR3 comprises 12 residues. The CDR3 DNA follows: TGTGCCAGCAGCCCGAATAAAGAGACCCAGTACTTC. This translates into CASSPNKETQYF.

The rearrangement links TRBV4-2 to TRBJ2-2; 7 bases line up with TRBD2. Germline V gene sequence: CDR1 LGHNA, CDR2 YNFKEQ. Trimming took 4 bases from V and 6 from J; bases not matched to a gene: 14. The CDR3 covers 17 residues. The CDR3 DNA is TGTGCCAGCAGCCCCCCCCGTGGCGGGAGAGCGCCCGGGGAGCTGTTTTTT. It codes for CASSPPRGGRAPGELFF.

This clonotype has a handful of counts. This chain links TRBV28 with TRBJ1-1; perhaps TRBD1 as D (6 bases). The CDR3 spans 16 residues. CDR1 and CDR2 (germline): MDHEN, SYDVKM. V was trimmed by 3 bases and J by 0 bases, leaving 14 bases between them. CDR3 residues: CASSFPPRTVNTEAFF. The CDR3 region has the DNA TGTGCCAGCAGTTTCCCGCCTCGGACAGTGAACACTGAAGCTTTCTTT.

This clonotype has a single count. The genes are TRBV7-9 and TRBJ1-2; 8 nucleotides agree with TRBD1. With 1 base clipped from V and 5 bases from J, the junction kept 9 bases outside the gene matches. The germline V gene has CDR1 SEHNR and CDR2 FQNEAQ (reference sequence). The CDR3 is 16 amino acids. Written as DNA, the CDR3 is TGTGCCAGCAGCTTAGGGGGGACAGGAGACTCTTATGGCTACACCTTC. Protein product: CASSLGGTGDSYGYTF.

The CDR3 DNA is TGTGCCAGCAGCTTTCAGGGGGCTCGGCGGGAGCAGTACTTC. Encoded protein: CASSFQGARREQYF. The rearrangement uses TRBV7-8 and TRBJ2-7; TRBD1 aligns across 8 bases. Germline V gene sequence: CDR1 SGHVS, CDR2 FQNEAQ. CDR3 length equals 14 residues. The J segment lost 7 bases and the V segment lost 3 bases, leaving 8 bases of the junction unmatched.

The V gene is TRBV6-4, the J gene TRBJ2-3, with TRBD1 as a possible D gene (6 bases). This CDR3 region has 13 residues. Germline V gene sequence: CDR1 MRHNA, CDR2 SNTAGT. The V end lost 3 bases, the J end lost 7 bases, and 11 bases lay between the germline ends. The CDR3 region is CASSDGTTYTQYF. The CDR3 nucleotides are TGTGCCAGCAGTGATGGGACAACATATACGCAGTATTTT.

This clonotype was counted ten times or more. The chain has TRBV5-1 and TRBJ2-5; TRBD1 is a possible D gene (5 bases). There are 12 residues in the CDR3. Germline CDR1 is SGHRS and CDR2 is YFSETQ. V was pared by 6 bases and J by 0 bases, with 6 bases between. The CDR3 DNA follows: TGCGCCAGCACGACAGACCAAGAGACCCAGTACTTC. The encoded protein is CASTTDQETQYF.

This clonotype was counted a few times. J is TRBJ1-1 and V is TRBV5-6; D gene ambiguous. The germline V gene has CDR1 SGHDT and CDR2 YYEEEE. V was trimmed by 0 bases and J by 3 bases, leaving 12 bases between them. The CDR3 runs to 15 residues. CDR3 nucleotides: TGTGCCAGCAGCTTGGTCCAAAATTCTCACACTGAAGCTTTCTTT. Residues: CASSLVQNSHTEAFF.

This clonotype was observed a handful of times. The chain combines TRBV5-1 with TRBJ2-5; 8 bases are shared with TRBD1. The CDR3 is 13 residues long. Germline CDR1 SGHRS, CDR2 YFSETQ. The V and J ends lost 4 bases and 10 bases, in that order; junction bases with no gene match: 9. CDR3 in DNA: TGCGCCAGCAGCCCCCCAGACAGGGGTAGCCAGTACTTC. Its protein product is CASSPPDRGSQYF.